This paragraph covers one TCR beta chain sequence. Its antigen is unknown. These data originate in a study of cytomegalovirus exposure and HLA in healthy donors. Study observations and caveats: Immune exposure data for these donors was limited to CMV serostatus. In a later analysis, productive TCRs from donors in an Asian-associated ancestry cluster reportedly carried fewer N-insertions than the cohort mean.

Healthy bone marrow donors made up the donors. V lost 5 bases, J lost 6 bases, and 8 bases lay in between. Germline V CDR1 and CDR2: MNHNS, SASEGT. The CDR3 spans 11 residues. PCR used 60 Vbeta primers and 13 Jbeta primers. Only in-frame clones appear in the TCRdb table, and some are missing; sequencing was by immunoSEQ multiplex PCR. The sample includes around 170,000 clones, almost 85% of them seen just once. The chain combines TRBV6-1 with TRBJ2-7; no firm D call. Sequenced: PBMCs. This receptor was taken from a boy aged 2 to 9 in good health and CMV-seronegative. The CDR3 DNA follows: TGTGCCAGCAGTCCCTTCCCCGAGCAGTACTTC. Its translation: CASSPFPEQYF.